This is a list of T cell receptor beta chains from one sample in a study of blood T cell repertoires in COVID-19. TCRdb keeps only in-frame clones here, not all; method: immunoSEQ multiplex PCR. Of around 180,000 clones in the sample, around 87% were seen once. Source material: peripheral blood. The receptors come from a woman aged 30 to 39 with active or convalescent COVID-19. The CDR3 runs from the conserved cysteine through the conserved F or W. A D gene is named only where the DNA matches it firmly. Not every row has a clone size; where given, it reads once, few, many or a size class.

size: -; J: TRBJ2-1; D: TRBD2; V: TRBV6-4; CDR3: CASSFTSGDHNEQFF; DNA: TGTGCCAGCAGTTTTACTAGCGGGGATCACAATGAGCAGTTCTTC
size: once; J: TRBJ1-2; D: TRBD1; V: TRBV27; CDR3: CASRGTGGTGGYGYTF; DNA: TGTGCCAGCAGGGGGACAGGGGGCACTGGTGGCTATGGCTACACCTTC
size: -; J: TRBJ2-7; D: TRBD1; V: TRBV7-9; CDR3: CASSPTAGTGQYF; DNA: TGTGCCAGCAGCCCCACGGCAGGGACAGGGCAGTACTTC
size: once; J: TRBJ1-5; D: -; V: TRBV6-6; CDR3: CASSYSSSNQPQHF; DNA: TGTGCCAGCAGTTACTCTAGCAGCAATCAGCCCCAGCATTTT
size: -; J: TRBJ1-4; D: TRBD1; V: TRBV7-2; CDR3: CASSLGQLNEKLFF; DNA: TGTGCCAGCAGCTTGGGACAGCTTAATGAAAAACTGTTTTTT
size: -; J: TRBJ2-7; D: -; V: TRBV7-6; CDR3: CASSPPRGWGDYEQYF; DNA: TGTGCCAGCAGCCCCCCTCGGGGTTGGGGGGACTACGAGCAGTACTTC
size: once; J: TRBJ1-5; D: TRBD1; V: TRBV7-9; CDR3: CASSEGTARNQPQHF; DNA: TGTGCCAGCAGCGAAGGGACAGCGCGGAATCAGCCCCAGCATTTT
size: once; J: TRBJ1-6; D: -; V: TRBV7-9; CDR3: CASSLGGLNSPLHF; DNA: TGTGCCAGCAGCTTAGGGGGCTTAAATTCACCCCTCCACTTT
size: -; J: TRBJ1-5; D: -; V: TRBV5-8; CDR3: CASSLNFGQGNQPQHF; DNA: TGTGCCAGCAGCCTTAATTTTGGGCAGGGCAATCAGCCCCAGCATTTT
size: -; J: TRBJ2-7; D: TRBD2; V: TRBV6-5; CDR3: CASSYSSAGGAYEQYF; DNA: TGTGCCAGCAGTTACTCGTCGGCGGGAGGCGCCTACGAGCAGTACTTC
size: -; J: TRBJ1-1; D: TRBD1; V: TRBV24-1; CDR3: CATRSDRVDTEAFF; DNA: TGTGCCACCAGATCAGACAGGGTTGACACTGAAGCTTTCTTT
size: -; J: TRBJ2-1; D: TRBD2; V: TRBV27; CDR3: CASSPGLAGAGLNEQFF; DNA: TGTGCCAGCAGTCCCGGACTAGCGGGAGCTGGTTTGAATGAGCAGTTCTTC
size: -; J: TRBJ1-2; D: TRBD1; V: TRBV27; CDR3: CASSLRTGERGYTF; DNA: TGTGCCAGCAGTTTAAGGACAGGGGAGCGCGGCTACACCTTC
size: -; J: TRBJ1-5; D: -; V: TRBV10-3; CDR3: CAISEEGQPQHF; DNA: TGTGCCATCAGTGAGGAGGGACAGCCCCAGCATTTT
size: -; J: TRBJ1-1; D: -; V: TRBV6-2/TRBV6-3; CDR3: CASSPGLYTEAFF; DNA: TGTGCCAGCAGTCCCGGACTGTACACTGAAGCTTTCTTT
size: few; J: TRBJ2-1; D: -; V: TRBV4-2; CDR3: CASSPRSTGRNEQFF; DNA: TGTGCCAGCAGCCCCAGGTCGACAGGTAGGAATGAGCAGTTCTTC
size: -; J: TRBJ2-1; D: TRBD2; V: TRBV29-1; CDR3: CSVGTSGHNEQFF; DNA: TGCAGCGTTGGGACTAGCGGACACAATGAGCAGTTCTTC
size: -; J: TRBJ2-4; D: -; V: TRBV7-9; CDR3: CASSPPGRESFQYF; DNA: TGTGCCAGCAGCCCCCCCGGAAGGGAGAGCTTTCAGTACTTC
size: few; J: TRBJ2-1; D: -; V: TRBV18; CDR3: CASSPSQGNEQFF; DNA: TGTGCCAGCTCACCAAGCCAGGGCAATGAGCAGTTCTTC
size: -; J: TRBJ2-2; D: TRBD1; V: TRBV6-5; CDR3: CASSYRQGSTGELFF; DNA: TGTGCCAGCAGTTACCGACAGGGGAGCACCGGGGAGCTGTTTTTT
size: -; J: TRBJ1-4; D: -; V: TRBV14; CDR3: CASSQAITGLVFF; DNA: TGTGCCAGCAGCCAAGCGATTACAGGGTTGGTGTTTTTT